This T cell receptor (beta chain) was identified during a study of T cells expressing NK-cell markers. Study at large: Researchers got TCR beta repertoires out of sorted CD3+CD56+NKG2C+, CD3+CD56+NKG2C- and CD3+CD56-NKG2C+ T cells. In the group of eight sequenced donors, seven were HCMV-seropositive and one was seronegative. Study outcomes and limitations: Uncertainty persisted over the HCMV specificity of expanded NKG2C+ T cell clones.

The CDR3 spans 13 residues. Germline CDR1 reads DFQATT; CDR2 reads SNEGSKA (reference sequence). Concerning this clonotype: Its target is unknown.

No DNA is given; TCRdb re-called the 5' RACE reads and lists each CDR3 protein once. Here the sample table reports a few hundred thousand distinct CDR3 sequences. Material for sequencing was blood T cells: a sorted CD56 or NKG2C T cell subset, CD4+ or CD8+ T cells, or bulk PBMC T cells (not recorded which). The receptor comes from a man aged 18-69 years in good health. The V gene is TRBV20-1, the J gene TRBJ2-5; the TCRdb D gene call, TRBD2, has no DNA to confirm it. The CDR3 reads CSAEGLHQETQYF.